The clone carrying this TCR beta chain showed up just a few times. What it binds is not known. PCR used 60 Vbeta primers and 13 Jbeta primers. Clones were sequenced by immunoSEQ multiplex PCR, and TCRdb holds only the in-frame ones, with some missing. The sample shows 70,000 to 90,000 clones, about 72% of them seen only once. The V gene's germline CDR1 is SGHNT and CDR2 YYREEE (reference sequence). CDR3 length equals 15 residues. The junction had 9 bases not matched to a gene; V was cut back by 4 bases and J by 10 bases. The donors were healthy bone marrow donors. The sample is drawn from a study of cytomegalovirus exposure and HLA in healthy donors. Study information: Earlier results showed 90 million to 120 million unique TCR beta sequences derived from approximately 180 million T cells. Broader study findings: A list of 150 or so TCR beta chains associated with cytomegalovirus was given.

J is TRBJ1-6 and V is TRBV5-4, with 9 bases identical to TRBD1. Sequenced input: PBMCs. The TCR comes from a man between 35 and 55 years old in good health and CMV-seropositive. The DNA of the CDR3 is TGTGCCAGCAGCCCCGTGGGGACAGGGTACTCACCCCTCCACTTT. It encodes CASSPVGTGYSPLHF.